These 28 T cell receptor beta chains share one sample of origin, sequenced in a study of CD8+CD57+ T cells in acquired aplastic anemia. Patients sequenced had flow cytometry evidence of CD8+CD57+ cell expansion. The template for TCR beta VDJ and CDR3 sequence profiling was genomic DNA. TCRdb re-called the reads with MiXCR, one entry per CDR3 protein. The sample holds hundreds of thousands of distinct CDR3 sequences; almost 50% are singletons and the top ten take around 20%. Sequences were obtained from sorted CD4+, CD8+, or CD8+CD57+ T cells (not recorded which) from PBMCs. The source is a human donor with aplastic anemia.

This clonotype was seen ten or more times. The chain joins TRBV5-1 to TRBJ2-2; 9 bases are a match to TRBD2. The CDR3 covers 16 residues. V was pared by 0 bases and J by 4 bases, with 4 bases of the junction left unmatched. The germline gives CDR1 SGHRS, CDR2 YFSETQ. In DNA, the CDR3 is TGCGCCAGCAGCTTGGACGGCGGGGGGGGCACCGGGGAGCTGTTTTTT. Translation: CASSLDGGGGTGELFF. The entire variable domain, with the rest obtained from reference TRBV5-1 and TRBJ2-2, is as follows: KAGVTQTPRYLIKTRGQQVTLSCSPISGHRSVSWYQQTPGQGLQFLFEYFSETQRNKGNFPGRFSGRQFSNSRSEMNVSTLELGDSALYLCASSLDGGGGTGELFFGEGSRLTVL.

Turning to this clonotype: One end of the junction does not line up with germline, which may come from a read error. The V gene is TRBV20-1, the J gene TRBJ2-5, with 12 bases identical to TRBD1. The V gene's germline CDR1 is DFQATT and CDR2 SNEGSKA (reference sequence). This CDR3 is built from 15 residues. Here the CDR3 DNA reads TGCAGTGTTAGAAACCCGGGACAGGGGGCCGAGACCCAGTACTTC. The encoded protein is CSVRNPGQGAETQYF.

This clonotype was seen more than once but under ten times. V and J are TRBV7-9 and TRBJ1-1; D perhaps matches TRBD1 (5 bases). The CDR3 has 13 amino acids. CDR1 and CDR2 from the germline V gene are SEHNR and FQNEAQ (reference sequence). The ends were cut back, 2 bases at V and 8 bases at J, with 12 bases in the middle. CDR3 amino acids: CASSLREGLEAFF. The CDR3 DNA reads as TGTGCCAGCAGCTTAAGGGAGGGACTCGAAGCTTTCTTT.

The chain couples TRBV2 to TRBJ1-1; D is unclear. The V end lost 6 bases, the J end lost 1 base, and 12 bases lay between the germline ends. The CDR3 spans 14 residues. Germline V gives CDR1 SNHLY, CDR2 FYNNEI. CDR3 sequence (DNA): TGTGCCAGCAGACCCTCGCGTGGGAACACTGAAGCTTTCTTT. This sequence encodes CASRPSRGNTEAFF. Supplemented by reference TRBV2 and TRBJ1-1, the full variable domain reads EPEVTQTPSHQVTQMGQEVILRCVPISNHLYFYWYRQILGQKVEFLVSFYNNEISEKSEIFDDQFSVERPDGSNFTLKIRSTKLEDSAMYFCASRPSRGNTEAFFGQGTRLTVV.

This chain uses TRBV7-2 with TRBJ2-7; weak D call: TRBD1 (6 bases). The germline V gene encodes CDR1 SGHTA and CDR2 FQGNSA. Trimming left V 6 bases short and J 7 bases short, with 16 bases between. The CDR3 is 13 residues long. CDR3 coding DNA: TGTGCCAGCAGTATCACTTCGGACAGAGAGCAGTACTTC. It is translated as CASSITSDREQYF.

For the CDR3, the DNA is TGTGCCAGCAGCCCTCCGGCGCAGAGGAATGAGCAGTTCTTC. It specifies CASSPPAQRNEQFF. V gene TRBV28 combines with J gene TRBJ2-1; D not certain. V lost 6 bases and J 7 bases, leaving 16 bases between the germline ends. Looked up from germline, CDR1 is MDHEN and CDR2 is SYDVKM. CDR3 length: 14 amino acids.

This clonotype was observed many times. The chain links TRBV12-3 or TRBV12-4 to TRBJ2-7; D possibly uses TRBD1 or TRBD2 (5 bases each). V lost 5 bases and J lost 3, with 17 bases in between. The CDR3 is made up of 15 amino acids. The CDR3 loop reads CASSQLRDLHYEQYF. The CDR3 nucleotides are TGTGCCAGCAGTCAGCTCCGGGACCTCCACTACGAGCAGTACTTC.

This clonotype was detected ten times or more. The J gene is TRBJ2-7, the V gene TRBV5-6; a possible D gene is TRBD1 (7 bases). CDR3 length equals 14 residues. V lost 0 bases, J lost 4 bases, and 11 bases lay in between. CDR1 is SGHDT, CDR2 YYEEEE, per germline. CDR3 protein: CASSLVSGGYEQYF. DNA for the CDR3: TGTGCCAGCAGCTTGGTGTCAGGGGGGTACGAGCAGTACTTC.

The count of this clonotype is one. The chain joins TRBV7-4 to TRBJ2-1; 8 nucleotides match TRBD2. From germline, CDR1 is SGHVT and CDR2 SQSDAQ. CDR3 size: 12 residues. V lost 5 bases to trimming and J lost 11 bases; unmatched junction nucleotides: 5. The CDR3 reads CASSRTSGKQFF. CDR3 nucleotides: TGTGCCAGCAGCCGTACTAGCGGAAAGCAGTTCTTC.

This clonotype appeared a few times. V usage is TRBV6-1 and J usage is TRBJ2-5, with a weak D call TRBD2 (6 bases). Trimming removed 0 bases at V and 1 base at J, with 15 bases between. The CDR3 extends over 17 amino acids. CDR1 and CDR2 (germline): MNHNS, SASEGT. In DNA, the CDR3 is TGTGCCAGCAGTGAAGCAGGGGCGGGATGGGGCCAAGAGACCCAGTACTTC. Translation: CASSEAGAGWGQETQYF.

At least ten counts were recorded for this clonotype. The chain carries TRBV7-3 and TRBJ1-1; D perhaps matches TRBD1 (6 bases). V was pared by 5 bases and J by 1 base, with 8 bases between. The germline V gene encodes CDR1 SGHTA and CDR2 FQGTGA. The CDR3 is 13 residues long. CDR3 sequence (DNA): TGTGCCAGCAGCCTGGGACAGAACACTGAAGCTTTCTTT. Translating it yields CASSLGQNTEAFF.

This chain joins TRBV7-6 and TRBJ2-2, with 11 bases aligning to TRBD2. Trimming cost V 5 bases and J 6 bases; bases outside gene matches: 8. The CDR3 extends over 16 amino acids. The germline V gene encodes CDR1 SGHVS and CDR2 FNYEAQ. CDR3 in amino acids: CASSPGASGGSGELFF. The CDR3 coding sequence is TGTGCCAGCAGCCCCGGGGCTAGCGGGGGGTCCGGGGAGCTGTTTTTT.

This clonotype was observed once. The V and J genes are TRBV5-1 and TRBJ1-4; D not certain. The V gene's germline CDR1 is SGHRS and CDR2 YFSETQ. The CDR3 consists of 14 residues. V lost 4 bases to trimming and J lost 5 bases, with 12 bases between them. The CDR3 region has the DNA TGCGCCAGCAGCCCCGAAGGGCTAAATGAAAAACTGTTTTTT. Translation gives CASSPEGLNEKLFF.

V gene TRBV7-8 combines with J gene TRBJ1-6; possible D gene TRBD1, 5 bases. This CDR3 spans 15 amino acids. V lost 7 bases and J lost 4, with 14 bases in between. Germline CDR1 SGHVS, CDR2 FQNEAQ. The CDR3 loop is CASKKAGGYNSPLHF. The DNA for the CDR3 is TGTGCCAGCAAAAAGGCCGGGGGATATAATTCACCCCTCCACTTT. The full variable domain, completed using reference TRBV7-8 and TRBJ1-6, is GAGVSQSPRYKVAKRGQDVALRCDPISGHVSLFWYQQALGQGPEFLTYFQNEAQLDKSGLPSDRFFAERPEGSVSTLKIQRTQQEDSAVYLCASKKAGGYNSPLHFGNGTRLTVT.

This clonotype was observed many times. The chain is built from TRBV7-3 and TRBJ1-3; no firm D call. Trimming stripped 0 bases from V and 2 bases from J, with 5 bases between. Germline CDR1 and CDR2: SGHTA and FQGTGA. The CDR3 is 14 amino acids. CDR3 nucleotide sequence: TGTGCCAGCAGCTTAACAGGGACTGGAAACACCATATATTTT. Encoded protein: CASSLTGTGNTIYF.

V is TRBV20-1 and J is TRBJ2-5, with a weak D call TRBD2 (5 bases). Trimming took off 6 bases at V and 2 bases at J, with 16 bases between the two ends. There are 14 residues in the CDR3. Germline CDR1 is DFQATT and CDR2 is SNEGSKA (reference sequence). This CDR3 reads CSAPREGVQETQYF. The DNA for the CDR3 is TGCAGTGCGCCCCGTGAGGGTGTACAAGAGACCCAGTACTTC.

The chain carries TRBV7-2 and TRBJ2-3; D is unclear. This CDR3 has 14 amino acids. CDR1 is SGHTA, CDR2 FQGNSA, per germline. Trimming removed 1 base from V and 11 bases from J, with 16 bases in between. CDR3 loop: CASSLGSGMNEQYF. The CDR3 coding sequence is TGTGCCAGCAGCTTAGGTTCAGGTATGAATGAGCAGTATTTT.

This clonotype came up a few times. This chain joins TRBV5-4 and TRBJ1-1; TRBD1 matches 9 bases. Germline lookup yields CDR1 SGHNT and CDR2 YYREEE (reference sequence). V lost 7 bases and J lost 4; bases outside the gene matches: 17. CDR3 length equals 17 residues. The CDR3 DNA follows: TGTGCCAGCTACACTGGGGACAGGGTCGGTAGTAGCACTGAAGCTTTCTTT. Residues: CASYTGDRVGSSTEAFF.

J is TRBJ2-7 and V is TRBV20-1, with 8 positions matching TRBD1. Trimming at V came to 6 bases and at J to 2 bases, leaving 12 bases not matched to a gene. Germline values: CDR1 DFQATT, CDR2 SNEGSKA (reference sequence). The CDR3 sequence is 15 residues long. This CDR3 is CSALNWGQAAYEQYF. In DNA form, the CDR3 reads TGCAGTGCCCTTAACTGGGGACAGGCGGCCTACGAGCAGTACTTC.

This clonotype has ten or more counts. The chain recombines TRBV6-6 with TRBJ2-3; no firm D call. CDR1 is MNHNY and CDR2 is SVGAGI in the germline V gene (reference sequence). V lost 7 bases to trimming and J lost 9 bases, with 17 bases between them. The CDR3 spans 13 residues. In nucleotides, the CDR3 is TGTGCCAGCACCGTTACCTGGGATGGGACGCAGTATTTT. As protein: CASTVTWDGTQYF.

The chain recombines TRBV15 with TRBJ2-1; 10 positions match TRBD2. The CDR3 loop spans 16 amino acids. The junction had 7 bases not matched to a gene; V was cut back by 3 bases and J by 5 bases. Germline V lookup: CDR1 LNHNV, CDR2 YYDKDF (reference sequence). CDR3 amino acids: CATSSLLAGRNNEQFF. In DNA form, the CDR3 reads TGTGCCACCAGCAGCCTACTAGCGGGACGCAACAATGAGCAGTTCTTC.

This chain connects TRBV20-1 to TRBJ2-7; D gene uncertain. The CDR3 is 13 amino acids. Looked up from germline, CDR1 is DFQATT and CDR2 is SNEGSKA (reference sequence). Trimming cost V 3 bases and J 4 bases, with 13 bases left between them. The CDR3 DNA is TGCAGTGCTAGGGCAGACAAAATTTACGAGCAGTACTTC. It yields the protein CSARADKIYEQYF.

The chain couples TRBV10-3 to TRBJ1-2; D not resolved. CDR3 size: 14 residues. Germline assignment: CDR1 ENHRY and CDR2 SYGVKD. Trimming took off 4 bases at V and 3 bases at J, with 12 bases between the two ends. CDR3 nucleotide sequence: TGTGCCATCAGTGGGAAAAACCGCGACTATGGCTACACCTTC. The encoded protein is CAISGKNRDYGYTF.

J is TRBJ2-5 and V is TRBV5-1; D is perhaps TRBD1 (6 bases). Deletions cut 4 bases from V and 7 bases from J, with 17 bases between. This CDR3 is 14 amino acids long. Germline V gene lookup returns CDR1 SGHRS and CDR2 YFSETQ. For the CDR3, the DNA is TGCGCCAGCAGCCCATCAGGGCAAGGGGGGACCCAGTACTTC. Its protein product is CASSPSGQGGTQYF.

The chain employs TRBV7-3 and TRBJ2-7, with 12 bases aligning to TRBD1. The CDR3 is made up of 14 amino acids. V gave up 4 bases and J gave up 5 bases; unmatched junction bases: 3. The V gene's germline CDR1 is SGHTA and CDR2 FQGTGA. The chain's CDR3 is CASSSGDRGHEQYF. In DNA, the CDR3 is TGTGCCAGCAGCTCAGGGGACAGGGGGCACGAGCAGTACTTC.

The genes are TRBV15 and TRBJ2-3; weak D call: TRBD2 (7 bases). The CDR3 has 17 amino acids. Germline loops: CDR1 LNHNV, CDR2 YYDKDF (reference sequence). V gave up 0 bases and J gave up 5 bases, with 18 bases separating them. The CDR3 DNA follows: TGTGCCACCAGCAGAGACCACCTCGGGGGGCCGGGAGATACGCAGTATTTT. It is translated as CATSRDHLGGPGDTQYF.

This clonotype was seen repeatedly, ten times or more. The chain recombines TRBV7-3 with TRBJ1-1; possibly TRBD1 for D (5 bases). CDR1 SGHTA and CDR2 FQGTGA come from the germline V gene. Trimming left V 2 bases short and J 6 bases short, with 7 bases between. The CDR3 totals 12 residues. Here the CDR3 reads CASSLGGAEAFF. Written as DNA, the CDR3 is TGTGCCAGCAGCTTAGGGGGGGCTGAAGCTTTCTTT.

The chain couples TRBV7-2 to TRBJ2-7, with 14 bases lining up with TRBD2. After removal of 4 bases from V and 6 bases from J, the junction contained 5 bases not matched to a gene. This CDR3 is built from 15 residues. Looked up from germline, CDR1 is SGHTA and CDR2 is FQGNSA. CDR3 loop: CASSSTGLAGGEQYF. Written as DNA, the CDR3 is TGTGCCAGCAGCTCTACCGGACTAGCGGGGGGCGAGCAGTACTTC.